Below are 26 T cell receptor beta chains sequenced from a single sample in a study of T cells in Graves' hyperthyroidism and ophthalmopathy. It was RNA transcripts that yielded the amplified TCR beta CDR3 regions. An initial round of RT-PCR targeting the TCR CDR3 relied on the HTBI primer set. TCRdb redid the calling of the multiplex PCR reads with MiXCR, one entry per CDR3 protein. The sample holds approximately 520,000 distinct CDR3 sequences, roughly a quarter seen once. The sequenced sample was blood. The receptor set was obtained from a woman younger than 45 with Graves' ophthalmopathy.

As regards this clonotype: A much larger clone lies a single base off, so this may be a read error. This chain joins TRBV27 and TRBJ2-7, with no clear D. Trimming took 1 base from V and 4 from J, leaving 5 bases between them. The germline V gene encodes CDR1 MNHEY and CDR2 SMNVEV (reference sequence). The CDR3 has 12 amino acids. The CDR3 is CASSLCGYEQYF. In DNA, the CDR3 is TGTGCCAGCAGTTTATGCGGTTACGAGCAGTACTTC.

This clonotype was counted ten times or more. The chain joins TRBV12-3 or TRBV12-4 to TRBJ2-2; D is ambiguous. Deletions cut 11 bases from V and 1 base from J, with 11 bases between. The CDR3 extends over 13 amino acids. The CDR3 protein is CAGRTQNTGELFF. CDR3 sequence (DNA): TGTGCCGGACGAACCCAGAACACCGGGGAGCTGTTTTTT.

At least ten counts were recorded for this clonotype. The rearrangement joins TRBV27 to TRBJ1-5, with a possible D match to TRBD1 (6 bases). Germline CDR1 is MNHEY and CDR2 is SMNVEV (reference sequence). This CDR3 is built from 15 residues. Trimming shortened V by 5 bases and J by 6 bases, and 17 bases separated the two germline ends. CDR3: CASSPVQGRGQPQHF. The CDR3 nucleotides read TGTGCCAGCAGTCCAGTACAGGGCAGAGGTCAGCCCCAGCATTTT.

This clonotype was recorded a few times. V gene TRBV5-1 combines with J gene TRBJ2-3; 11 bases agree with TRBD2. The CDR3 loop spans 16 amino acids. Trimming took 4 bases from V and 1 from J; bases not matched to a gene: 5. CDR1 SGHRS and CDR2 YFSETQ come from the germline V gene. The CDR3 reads CASSLSTSGGTDTQYF. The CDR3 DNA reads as TGCGCCAGCAGCCTGTCGACTAGCGGGGGCACAGATACGCAGTATTTT.

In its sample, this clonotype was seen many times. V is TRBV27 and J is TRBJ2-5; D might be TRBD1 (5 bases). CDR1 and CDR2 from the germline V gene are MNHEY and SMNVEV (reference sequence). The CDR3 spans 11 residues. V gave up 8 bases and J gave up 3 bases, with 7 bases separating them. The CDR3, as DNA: TGTGCCAGCGGGGCAGAAGAGACCCAGTACTTC. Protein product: CASGAEETQYF.

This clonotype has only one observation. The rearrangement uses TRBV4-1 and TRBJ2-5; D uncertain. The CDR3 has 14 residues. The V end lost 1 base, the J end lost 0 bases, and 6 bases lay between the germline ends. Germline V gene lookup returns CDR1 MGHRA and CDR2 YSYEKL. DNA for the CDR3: TGCGCCAGCAGCCAAGTTCTCTACCAAGAGACCCAGTACTTC. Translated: CASSQVLYQETQYF.

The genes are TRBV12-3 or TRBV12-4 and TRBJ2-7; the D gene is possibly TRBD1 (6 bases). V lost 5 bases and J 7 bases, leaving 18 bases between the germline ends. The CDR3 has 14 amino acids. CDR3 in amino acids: CASSRRDTVGEQYF. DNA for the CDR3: TGTGCCAGCAGTCGCCGGGACACGGTGGGGGAGCAGTACTTC.

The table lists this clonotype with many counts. The CDR3 loop is CASRDGQETQYF. CDR3 DNA: TGTGCCAGCCGGGACGGCCAAGAGACCCAGTACTTC. The rearrangement uses TRBV19 and TRBJ2-5; either TRBD1 or TRBD2 may supply D (5 bases each). There are 12 residues in the CDR3. The ends were cut back, 9 bases at V and 1 base at J, with 9 bases in the middle. Germline assignment: CDR1 LNHDA and CDR2 SQIVND (reference sequence).

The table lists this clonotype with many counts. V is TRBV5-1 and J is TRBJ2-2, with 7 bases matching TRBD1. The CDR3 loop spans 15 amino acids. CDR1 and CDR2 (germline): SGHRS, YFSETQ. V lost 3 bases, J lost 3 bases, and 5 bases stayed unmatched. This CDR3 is CASSWDSPHTGELFF. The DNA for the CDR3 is TGCGCCAGCAGCTGGGACAGTCCTCACACCGGGGAGCTGTTTTTT. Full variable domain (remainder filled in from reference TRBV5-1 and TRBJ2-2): KAGVTQTPRYLIKTRGQQVTLSCSPISGHRSVSWYQQTPGQGLQFLFEYFSETQRNKGNFPGRFSGRQFSNSRSEMNVSTLELGDSALYLCASSWDSPHTGELFFGEGSRLTVL.

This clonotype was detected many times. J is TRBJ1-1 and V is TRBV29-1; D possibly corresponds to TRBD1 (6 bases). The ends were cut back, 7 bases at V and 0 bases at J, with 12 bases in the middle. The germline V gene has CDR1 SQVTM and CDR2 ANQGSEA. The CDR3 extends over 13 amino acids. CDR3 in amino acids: CSGGQGLNTEAFF. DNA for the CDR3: TGCAGCGGGGGGCAGGGTTTGAACACTGAAGCTTTCTTT.

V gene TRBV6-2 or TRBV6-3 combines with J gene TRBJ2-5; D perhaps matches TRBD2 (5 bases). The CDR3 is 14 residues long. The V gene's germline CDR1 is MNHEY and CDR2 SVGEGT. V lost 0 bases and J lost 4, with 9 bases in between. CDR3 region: CASSYSVGAETQYF. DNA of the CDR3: TGTGCCAGCAGTTACTCGGTGGGAGCAGAGACCCAGTACTTC.

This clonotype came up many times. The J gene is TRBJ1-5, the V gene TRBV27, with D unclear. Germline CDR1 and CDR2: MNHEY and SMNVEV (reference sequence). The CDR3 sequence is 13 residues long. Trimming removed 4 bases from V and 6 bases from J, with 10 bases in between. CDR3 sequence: CASSWQIRQPQHF. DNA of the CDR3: TGTGCCAGCAGTTGGCAGATCCGTCAGCCCCAGCATTTT.

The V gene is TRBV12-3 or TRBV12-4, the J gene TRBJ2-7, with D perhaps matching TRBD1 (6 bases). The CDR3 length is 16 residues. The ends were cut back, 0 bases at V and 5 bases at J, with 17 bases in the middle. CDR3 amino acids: CASSLALTGKRDEQYF. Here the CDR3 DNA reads TGTGCCAGCAGTTTAGCGCTTACAGGGAAAAGGGACGAGCAGTACTTC.

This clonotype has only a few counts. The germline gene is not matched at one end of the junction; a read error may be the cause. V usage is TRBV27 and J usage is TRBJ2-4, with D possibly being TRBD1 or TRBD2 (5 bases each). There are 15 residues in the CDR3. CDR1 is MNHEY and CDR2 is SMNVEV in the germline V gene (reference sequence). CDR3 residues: CASSPGTSAKNIKYF. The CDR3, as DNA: TGTGCCAGCAGCCCCGGGACCTCAGCCAAAAACATTAAGTACTTC.

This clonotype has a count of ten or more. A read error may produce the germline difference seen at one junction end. The CDR3 loop is CASSFRVAGGQDTRYF. The CDR3 nucleotides are TGTGCCAGCAGTTTTAGGGTAGCGGGGGGGCAAGATACGCGGTATTTT. V usage is TRBV27 and J usage is TRBJ2-3; 11 bases map to TRBD2. The CDR3 has 16 residues. The germline CDR1 and CDR2 sequences are MNHEY and SMNVEV (reference sequence).

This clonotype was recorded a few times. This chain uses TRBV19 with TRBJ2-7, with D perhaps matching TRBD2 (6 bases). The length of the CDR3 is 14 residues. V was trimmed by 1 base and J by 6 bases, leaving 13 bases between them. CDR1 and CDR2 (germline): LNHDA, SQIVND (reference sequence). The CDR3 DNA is TGTGCCAGTAGTATAGGGGGGGATCCGAGCGAGCAGTACTTC. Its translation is CASSIGGDPSEQYF.

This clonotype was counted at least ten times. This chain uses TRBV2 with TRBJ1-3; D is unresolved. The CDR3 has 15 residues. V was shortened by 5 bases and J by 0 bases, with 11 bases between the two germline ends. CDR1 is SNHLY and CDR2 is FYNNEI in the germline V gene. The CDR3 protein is CASSTDGYSGNTIYF. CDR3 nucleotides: TGTGCCAGCAGTACCGACGGCTACTCTGGAAACACCATATATTTT.

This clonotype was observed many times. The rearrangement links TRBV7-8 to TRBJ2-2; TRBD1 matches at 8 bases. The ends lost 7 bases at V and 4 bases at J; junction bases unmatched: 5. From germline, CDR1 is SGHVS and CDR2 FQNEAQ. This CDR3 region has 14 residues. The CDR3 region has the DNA TGTGCCAGCAACGGACAGGGCCCCACCGGGGAGCTGTTTTTT. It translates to CASNGQGPTGELFF.

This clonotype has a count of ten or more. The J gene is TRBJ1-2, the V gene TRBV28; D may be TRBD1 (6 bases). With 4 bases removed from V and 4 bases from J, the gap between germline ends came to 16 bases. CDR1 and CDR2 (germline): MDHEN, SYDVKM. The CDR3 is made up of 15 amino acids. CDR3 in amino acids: CASSYHRATGYGYTF. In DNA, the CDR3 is TGTGCCAGCAGTTACCACAGGGCGACGGGCTATGGCTACACCTTC.

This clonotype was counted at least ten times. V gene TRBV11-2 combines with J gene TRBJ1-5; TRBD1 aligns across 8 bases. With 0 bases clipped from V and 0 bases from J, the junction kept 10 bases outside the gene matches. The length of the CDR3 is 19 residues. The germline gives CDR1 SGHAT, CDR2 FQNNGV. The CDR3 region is CASSLEIGTGVYSNQPQHF. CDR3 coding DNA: TGTGCCAGCAGCTTAGAAATCGGGACAGGAGTTTATAGCAATCAGCCCCAGCATTTT.

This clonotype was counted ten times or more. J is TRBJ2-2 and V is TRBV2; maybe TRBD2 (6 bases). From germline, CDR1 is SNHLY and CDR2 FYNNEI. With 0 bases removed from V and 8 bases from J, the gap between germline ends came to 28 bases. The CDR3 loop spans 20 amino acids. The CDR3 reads CASSEAFQPGLRRTGGELFF. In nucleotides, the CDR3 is TGTGCCAGCAGTGAAGCGTTTCAGCCGGGACTCAGAAGGACCGGAGGGGAGCTGTTTTTT.

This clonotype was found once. This chain's CDR3 is CASSYSGFRGDGPAKNIQYF. In nucleotides, the CDR3 is TGTGCCAGCAGCTATTCTGGTTTTCGAGGGGACGGGCCAGCCAAAAACATTCAGTACTTC. V and J are TRBV12-3 or TRBV12-4 and TRBJ2-4, with D possibly being TRBD1 or TRBD2 (5 bases each). The CDR3 contains 20 residues. V was trimmed by 6 bases and J by 0 bases, leaving 27 bases between them.

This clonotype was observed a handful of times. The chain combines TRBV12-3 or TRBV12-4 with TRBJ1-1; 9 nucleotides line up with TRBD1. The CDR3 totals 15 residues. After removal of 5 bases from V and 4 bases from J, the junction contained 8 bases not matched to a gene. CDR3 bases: TGTGCCAGCAGTCCAGGCGACAGGGGGGTCACTGAAGCTTTCTTT. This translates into CASSPGDRGVTEAFF.

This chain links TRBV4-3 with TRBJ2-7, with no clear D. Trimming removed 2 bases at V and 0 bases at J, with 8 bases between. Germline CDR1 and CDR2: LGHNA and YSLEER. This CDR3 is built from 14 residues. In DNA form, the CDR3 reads TGCGCCAGCAGCCAAAACTCCCACTCCTACGAGCAGTACTTC. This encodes CASSQNSHSYEQYF.

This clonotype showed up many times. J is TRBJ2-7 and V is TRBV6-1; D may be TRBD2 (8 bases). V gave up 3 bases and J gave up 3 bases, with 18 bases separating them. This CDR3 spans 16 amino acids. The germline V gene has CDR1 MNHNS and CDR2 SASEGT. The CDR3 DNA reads TGTGCCAGCAGTGATTCCAGGGGGGGACTAGTCTACGAGCAGTACTTC. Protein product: CASSDSRGGLVYEQYF.

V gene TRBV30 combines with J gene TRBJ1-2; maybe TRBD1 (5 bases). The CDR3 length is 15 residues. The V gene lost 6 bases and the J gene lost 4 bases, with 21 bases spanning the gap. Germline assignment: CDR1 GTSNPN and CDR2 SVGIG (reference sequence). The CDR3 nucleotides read TGTGCCTGTTCTTCCCTCGGGACTCCTCTCTATGGCTACACCTTC. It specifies CACSSLGTPLYGYTF.